This paragraph reports one T cell receptor (beta chain). The length of the CDR3 is 18 residues. Germline V lookup: CDR1 SGHTS, CDR2 YDEGEE. Trimming at V came to 4 bases and at J to 5 bases, leaving 15 bases not matched to a gene. Per the original data handling: The assay estimated nucleated cells by amplifying reference gene primers. Sequenced by immunoSEQ multiplex PCR; TCRdb stores in-frame clones only, minus some. D and trimming come from the DNA, and the V and J calls and clone size come from that table. This table has 140,000 or so clones, around 90% appearing once. The data were obtained in a study of blood T cell repertoires in COVID-19. At the level of the study: Acute-phase and convalescent COVID-19 samples originated in the United States, Italy and Spain. The analysed material was cDNA or gDNA that came from T cells, B-cell-depleted T cells, or PBMCs.

The rearrangement joins TRBV5-8 to TRBJ2-5, with TRBD2 matching 12 bases. Sequencing was performed on peripheral blood. The receptor comes from a woman aged 50 to 65 with acute or convalescent COVID-19. CDR3 sequence reads: CASSVGGRTSGIWETQYF. In DNA form, the CDR3 reads TGTGCCAGCAGCGTCGGGGGGAGGACTAGCGGGATTTGGGAGACCCAGTACTTC. Full variable domain (missing parts from reference TRBV5-8 and TRBJ2-5): EAGVTQSPTHLIKTRGQQATLRCSPISGHTSVYWYQQALGLGLQFLLWYDEGEERNRGNFPPRFSGRQFPNYSSELNVNALELEDSALYLCASSVGGRTSGIWETQYFGPGTRLLVL.